This T cell receptor beta chain appears in the sequencing data of a study of metastatic and nonmetastatic thyroid tumors. Study background: The authors compared repertoires across blood and tumor or nodule tissue from malignant and benign thyroid patients.

This clone was detected ten times or more. Its specificity is unknown. TCRdb re-processed the PCR reads through MiXCR. The sample contains about 18,000 clones, around 30% of which appear only once. No treatment of any kind had been given to any patient before thyroid surgery. Germline values: CDR1 SGHKS, CDR2 YYEKEE (reference sequence). V lost 4 bases, J lost 4 bases, and 14 bases lay in between. The CDR3 runs to 14 residues. Study-wide points: Patients with malignant thyroid tumors reportedly had significantly higher TCR beta diversity than those with benign nodules, in blood and tumor.

The sequence came from a female donor with papillary thyroid cancer or a benign thyroid nodule (not recorded which). Some clones in this sample may be carry-over from other donors' samples. The sequencing sample was made of tumor tissue. The chain employs TRBV5-5 and TRBJ1-2; no clear D. The CDR3 loop is CASSNGPRAYGYTF. The CDR3 nucleotides are TGTGCCAGCAGCAATGGGCCACGGGCCTATGGCTACACCTTC.